This T cell receptor beta chain was profiled in a study of blood T cells in healthy people across ages. Healthy Caucasians from Russia aged roughly 6 to 100 served as donors. This clonotype was counted only a few times. With 5 bases removed from V and 0 bases from J, the gap between germline ends came to 14 bases. Germline V gene sequence: CDR1 SGHTA, CDR2 FQGNSA. This CDR3 contains 16 residues. Primers used in a second PCR of about 7 to 12 cycles were a sample-barcoded 5' primer and a J-beta primer mix. Each single sample gave us at least 3 million CDR3-containing paired-end reads. Each CDR3 protein is one row after TCRdb ran MiXCR on the 5' RACE reads. The data show 790,000 or so distinct CDR3 sequences, about half seen once.

The chain uses TRBV7-2 and TRBJ2-1; D is undetermined. The clonotype was recovered from a man older than 75 in good health. The source material was blood. Written as DNA, the CDR3 is TGTGCCAGCAGCACCCAAGTGGGAAGCTCCTACAATGAGCAGTTCTTC. It is translated as CASSTQVGSSYNEQFF.